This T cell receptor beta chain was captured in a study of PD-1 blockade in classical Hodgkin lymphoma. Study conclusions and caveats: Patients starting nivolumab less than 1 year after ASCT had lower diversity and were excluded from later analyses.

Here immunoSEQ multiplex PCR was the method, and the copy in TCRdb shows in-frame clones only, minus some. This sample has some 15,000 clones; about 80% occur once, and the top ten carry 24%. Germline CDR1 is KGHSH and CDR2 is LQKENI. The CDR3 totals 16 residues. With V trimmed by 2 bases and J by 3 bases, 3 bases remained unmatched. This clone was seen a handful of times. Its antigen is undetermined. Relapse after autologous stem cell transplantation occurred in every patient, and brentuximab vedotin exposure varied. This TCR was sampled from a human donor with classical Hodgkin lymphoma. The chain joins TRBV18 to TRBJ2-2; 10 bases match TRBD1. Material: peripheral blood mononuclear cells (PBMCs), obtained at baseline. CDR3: CASSPTGTGDTGELFF. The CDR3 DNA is TGTGCCAGCTCACCAACCGGGACAGGGGACACCGGGGAGCTGTTTTTT.